This T cell receptor beta chain was profiled in a study of cytomegalovirus exposure and HLA in healthy donors (dated by TCRdb to 2017 to 2019). Concerning the study at large: According to an earlier analysis of around 600 of the donors, about 190 million T cells yielded roughly 100 million unique TCR beta sequences and approximately 300 Gb of sequence data. An early release covering roughly 580 HLA-typed donors comprised 250 to 350 gigabases of sequencing data and roughly 86 million unique TCR sequences. The genetic ancestry cluster associated with self-reported Caucasian donors included about 81% of the 398 genotyped donors. The study aimed to test whether cataloging public T cell receptors could reveal signatures of past pathogen exposure. The T cell repertoires of roughly 660 subjects were profiled by immunosequencing and related to cytomegalovirus serostatus. Besides the first cohort of 666 subjects, a separate validation cohort made up of roughly 120 different subjects was used. To predict cytomegalovirus infection status, the study brought together high-throughput TCR immunosequencing, statistical association of individual TCRs with disease status, and machine learning. In a later analysis, previously published TCR beta repertoires from about 640 donors were re-analyzed and high-resolution HLA genotyping was added so that TCR occurrence patterns could be studied. Rather than using new phenotypic data, the later analysis identified candidate immune exposures from TCR beta sequences and from how often those sequences occurred across donors. To decide whether each TCR beta V gene segment behaved as functional or pseudogenic, an earlier analysis of several hundred of the donors relied on high-throughput TCR beta sequencing. Donor age, sex, ethnicity and CMV serostatus were compiled alongside the repertoire data. Genome-wide SNP genotypes for about 65% of the roughly 670 donors were used in a later genetic analysis, which treated that subset as a discovery cohort. All discovery cohort repertoires had been generated using a single sequencing platform. HLA typing included class I and class II loci at four-digit resolution. The number of typed donors differed by locus: about 620-640 for A, B, C, DRB1 and DQB1; roughly 510 for DQA1; around 610 for DPA1; and 400 to 480 for DPB1. Because of strong linkage in the cohort, a handful of DR-DQ haplotypes were treated as single units for association and clustering. Across around 400 genotyped donors of the cohort, an average of about 220,000 unique TCR beta nucleotide sequences per donor were sequenced, and around 20% of those sequences were non-productive. The research as a whole found: A later analysis found that TCR association rates varied across HLA loci, with DRB1 alleles showing the most associated TCRs and HLA-C alleles the fewest. An association between a missense DCLRE1C variant and V-gene and J-gene trimming of TCR beta chains was found in a later genetic analysis and replicated in an independent cohort. A total of roughly 160 TCR beta chains were listed by the study as associated with cytomegalovirus. Most CMV-associated TCR beta chains appeared to be HLA-restricted in a later analysis, and the HLA associations seemed to be driven largely by CMV exposure. According to the authors, the approach could potentially be generalized to other disease states and immunological phenotypes. Linkage disequilibrium might explain the correlated functional status among segregating V segments, but an unknown experimental factor could not be excluded. In a later analysis, several top co-occurrence clusters were reported to appear linked to parvovirus B19, influenza, CMV and Epstein-Barr virus. CMV serostatus was the only immune exposure information available for the cohort. An earlier analysis of approximately 600 of the donors showed that most TCR beta V segments appeared in productive rearrangements either about 90% or about 30% of the time, which broadly matched IMGT annotations. When HLA alleles, especially DR and DQ, strongly co-occurred, attributing TCR associations to individual alleles was difficult. A further reported finding was that TCR beta sequences accurately predicted the HLA-A and HLA-B alleles for most subjects in the first cohort. In a later analysis, HLA-associated TCR beta chains were found to be more clonally expanded and to have lower generation probabilities than equally common non-associated chains. Cytomegalovirus status was reported to be diagnosed by the classifier with high specificity and sensitivity in both the original and validation cohorts. Compared with the roughly 670-donor mean, donors in an Asian-associated ancestry cluster had fewer N-insertions in productive TCRs, according to a later genetic analysis. The cohort was sequenced for TCR beta chains only, and without alpha or paired-chain data the features that could be detected were limited. Because counts were too low, roughly 18 rarely observed V segments, including chromosome 9 orphons, were left out of the earlier analysis of over 550 of the donors. Most TCR sequences were seen in very few donors, while some public TCRs were found in many individuals. In vitro tests confirmed that a few of the cytomegalovirus-associated TCR beta chains recognize cytomegalovirus antigens. Because HLA typing was missing for some donors at each locus, association tests included only the typed subset. A cluster of highly shared sequence variants was judged likely to represent a technical artifact of the sequencing pipeline. Roughly uniform sequencing depth across donors was assumed in presence/absence analyses, although this assumption may not hold. In a later analysis, around 17,000 TCR beta sequences were associated with specific HLA alleles at a false discovery rate of 0.05.

Library preparation employed the immunoSEQ multiplex PCR assay. For the multiplex PCR, a mixture combining 60 forward primers for TCR Vbeta segments and 13 reverse primers for TCR Jbeta segments was used. Amplification of the CDR3 region of rearranged TCR beta genes was performed with a multiplex PCR assay on genomic DNA. Amplified TCR beta libraries were sequenced as 87-base-pair reads on the Illumina HiSeq System. As for the original processing: A later analysis tallied some 79 million unique TCR beta chains across the 666 repertoires, and some 10 million of those chains were shared by two or more donors. Raw reads were error-corrected and collapsed into unique sequences by a nearest-neighbor algorithm in which closely related sequences were merged to remove PCR and sequencing errors. To assign V, D and J gene segments, CDR3 sequences were aligned to IMGT reference sequences. For a sequence to be retained, a match of at least six nucleotides was required to both a V gene segment and a J gene segment. A rearrangement counted as productive if the CDR3 had no stop codons and remained in frame with V and J, and every other rearrangement counted as non-productive. Following IMGT convention, CDR3 was defined as the stretch from the second conserved V-encoded cysteine to the conserved J-encoded phenylalanine. In an earlier analysis of more than 550 of the donors, sequences lacking an unambiguous match to a single V gene segment were excluded. An earlier analysis of 550 to 650 of the donors classified V segments as functional when productive rearrangements were above 56.7% and as segregating when the standard deviation between donors was above 5%. To diagnose cytomegalovirus status from the catalog of TCR beta chain sequences, a statistical classification framework was built. V and J gene assignment, in a later analysis, came from comparing TCR nucleotide sequences with IMGT/GENE-DB human TR gene sequences. A later analysis assigned CDR3 sequences and most-parsimonious VDJ recombination scenarios with the TCRdist pipeline. In a later analysis, every TCR beta chain was defined by the combination of its CDR3 amino acid sequence and its V-gene family, and reads without a unique V-gene family were dropped. A later analysis removed nearly 600 highly shared, low-generation-probability nucleotide sequences to deal with suspected cross-contamination and a sequencing artifact. For each public chain, a later analysis derived a clonal expansion index from normalized ranks of inferred template counts within each repertoire. In a later analysis, generation probabilities were computed with a VDJ recombination model fitted to out-of-frame rearrangements, and the resulting probabilities were checked against IGoR. In a later analysis, hypergeometric tests were used to score TCR-TCR, TCR-HLA and TCR-CMV co-occurrence, with a repertoire-size bias correction applied to TCR pairs. A later analysis estimated false discovery rates by permuting HLA or CMV assignments 20 times. In a later analysis, co-occurring TCRs were grouped using DBSCAN, and TCRdist sequence similarity was added for clustering within HLA-allele-positive subsets. For co-occurrence clustering, repertoires with fewer than 30,000 or more than 120,000 public chains were excluded, along with a handful of repertoires with anomalous nucleotide sharing. TCRdb provides this immuneACCESS table in a form limited to in-frame rearrangements. Some clones are lacking; in checked studies, under half of them reflect an unresolved V gene, and why the rest are absent is not known. D and trimming were read from the DNA, whereas the V and J calls and clone size are those reported in that table. The table for this sample lists about 120,000 clones; over 70% of them were counted only once. Around 4.2% of the sample belongs to the ten largest clones.

The cohort was made up of 666 healthy bone marrow donors. Cohort members were all nominally healthy when sampled, although unrecorded immune exposures were likely present. The donor tested CMV seropositive, placing the donor among the 310 or so seropositive members of the cohort. Each donor provided a peripheral blood sample, and peripheral blood mononuclear cells were used for TCR beta sequencing. The Qiagen DNeasy Blood Extraction Kit was used to extract genomic DNA from the blood cell samples. In its sample, this clone was seen once. The specificity of this receptor is unknown. No base quality information exists; no much larger clone differs at one position. This sequence was found in a woman aged 40 to 50 in good health and CMV-seropositive. The specimen was PBMCs.

The CDR3 protein sequence reads: CASTPDRVRGYTF. The DNA sequence is TGTGCCAGCACCCCCGACAGGGTAAGGGGCTACACCTTC. The chain is assembled from TRBV19 and TRBJ1-2; the central 7 bases match TRBD1. The germline V gene (reference sequence) gives CDR1 as LNHDA and CDR2 as SQIVND. The junction shows trimming of 9 bases on V and 8 bases on J, and the gene matches do not reach 12 bases of it. From the cysteine up to the phenylalanine, the CDR3 has a length of 13 residues. Only CDR3 DNA remains: 39 bases, in frame from the first base.